This T cell receptor beta chain was recovered during a study of T-cell reconstitution after alpha-beta-depleted transplantation in children. Molecular barcoding with unique molecular identifiers was used for the TCRbeta library. From the PCR reads, TCRdb called clonotypes with MiXCR, one entry per CDR3 protein. The repertoire holds around 440,000 distinct CDR3 sequences, with about 10% as singletons. Study-wide points: The authors attributed T-cell counts and diversity one year after transplant mostly to newly produced T cells. Several hundred expanded graft clones reportedly gave rise to the alpha-beta T cells present about two months after transplant.

This CDR3 contains 14 residues. Trimming removed 4 bases from V and 1 base from J, with 13 bases in between. In germline, CDR1 is DFQATT, CDR2 SNEGSKA (reference sequence). This clonotype has only a few counts. Its antigen is not known. The sequencing used PBMCs, collected before TCRalphabeta/CD19-depleted stem cell transplant. The clonotype originates from a child under 10 years old with inherited bone marrow failure, due to receive a stem cell transplant. The chain combines TRBV20-1 with TRBJ1-1, with unresolved D. The CDR3 DNA reads as TGCAGTGCTATCGGTGGGGTTGGGAACACTGAAGCTTTCTTT. Translating it yields CSAIGGVGNTEAFF.